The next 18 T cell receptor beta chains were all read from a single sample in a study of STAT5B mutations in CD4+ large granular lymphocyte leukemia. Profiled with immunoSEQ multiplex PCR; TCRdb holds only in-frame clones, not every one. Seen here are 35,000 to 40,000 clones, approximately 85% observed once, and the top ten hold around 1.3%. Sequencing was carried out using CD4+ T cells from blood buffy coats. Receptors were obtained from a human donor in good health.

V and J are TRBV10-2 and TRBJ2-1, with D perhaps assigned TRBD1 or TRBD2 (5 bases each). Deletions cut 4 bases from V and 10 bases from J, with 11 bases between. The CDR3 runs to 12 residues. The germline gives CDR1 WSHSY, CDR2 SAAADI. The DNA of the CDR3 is TGCGCCAGCAGTGTGGGGGAGACAGAGCAGTTCTTC. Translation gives CASSVGETEQFF.

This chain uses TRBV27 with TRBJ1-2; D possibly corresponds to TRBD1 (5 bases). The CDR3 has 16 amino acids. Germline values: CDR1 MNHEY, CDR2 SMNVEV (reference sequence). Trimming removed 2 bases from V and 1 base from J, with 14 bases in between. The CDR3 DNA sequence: TGTGCCAGCAGTTTAGGGGGAGGGAGGAATAACTATGGCTACACCTTC. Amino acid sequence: CASSLGGGRNNYGYTF.

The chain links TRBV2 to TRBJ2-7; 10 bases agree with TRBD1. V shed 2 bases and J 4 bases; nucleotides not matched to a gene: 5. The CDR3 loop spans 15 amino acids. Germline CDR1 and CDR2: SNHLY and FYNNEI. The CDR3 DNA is TGTGCCAGCAGTGAACAGGGACAGGGGCGATACGAGCAGTACTTC. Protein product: CASSEQGQGRYEQYF.

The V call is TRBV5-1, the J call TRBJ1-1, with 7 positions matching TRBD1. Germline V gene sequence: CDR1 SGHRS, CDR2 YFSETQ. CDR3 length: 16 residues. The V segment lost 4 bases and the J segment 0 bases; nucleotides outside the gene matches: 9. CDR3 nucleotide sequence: TGCGCCAGCAGCGTTGGGACAGCCTATATGAACACTGAAGCTTTCTTT. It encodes CASSVGTAYMNTEAFF.

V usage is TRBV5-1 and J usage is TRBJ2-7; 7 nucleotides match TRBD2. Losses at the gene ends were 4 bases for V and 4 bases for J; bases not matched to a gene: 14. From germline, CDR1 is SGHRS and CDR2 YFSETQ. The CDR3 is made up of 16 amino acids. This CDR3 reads CASSPKASGLGYEQYF. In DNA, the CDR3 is TGCGCCAGCAGCCCGAAGGCTAGCGGCCTGGGATACGAGCAGTACTTC.

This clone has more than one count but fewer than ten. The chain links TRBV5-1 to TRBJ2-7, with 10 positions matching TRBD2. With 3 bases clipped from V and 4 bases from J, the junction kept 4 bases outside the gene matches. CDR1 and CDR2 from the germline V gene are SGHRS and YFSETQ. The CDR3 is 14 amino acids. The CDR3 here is CASSWTSGPYEQYF. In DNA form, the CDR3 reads TGCGCCAGCAGCTGGACTAGCGGACCTTACGAGCAGTACTTC.

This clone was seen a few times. The CDR3 region is CAWTPGNTEAFF. CDR3 in DNA: TGTGCCTGGACCCCGGGGAACACTGAAGCTTTCTTT. This rearrangement joins TRBV30 to TRBJ1-1; no firm D call. Trimming left V 4 bases short and J 1 base short, with 7 bases between. This CDR3 comprises 12 residues. Germline V lookup: CDR1 GTSNPN, CDR2 SVGIG (reference sequence).

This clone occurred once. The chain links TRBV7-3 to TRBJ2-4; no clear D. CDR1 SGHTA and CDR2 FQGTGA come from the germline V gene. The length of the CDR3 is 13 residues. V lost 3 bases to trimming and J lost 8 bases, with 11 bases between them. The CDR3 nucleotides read TGTGCCAGCAGCTTGGGCCAGCGTGACATTCAGTACTTC. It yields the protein CASSLGQRDIQYF.

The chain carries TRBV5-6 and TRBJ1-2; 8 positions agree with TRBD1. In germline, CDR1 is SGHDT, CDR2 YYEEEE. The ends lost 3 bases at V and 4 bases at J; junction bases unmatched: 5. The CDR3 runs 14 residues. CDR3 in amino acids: CASSSGQGVYGYTF. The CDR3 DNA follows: TGTGCCAGCAGCTCCGGACAGGGCGTCTATGGCTACACCTTC.

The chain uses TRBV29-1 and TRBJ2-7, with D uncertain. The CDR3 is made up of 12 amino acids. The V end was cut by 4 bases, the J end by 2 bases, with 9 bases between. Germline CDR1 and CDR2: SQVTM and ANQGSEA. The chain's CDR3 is CSVGLDAYEQYF. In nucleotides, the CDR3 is TGCAGCGTTGGTCTCGATGCCTACGAGCAGTACTTC.

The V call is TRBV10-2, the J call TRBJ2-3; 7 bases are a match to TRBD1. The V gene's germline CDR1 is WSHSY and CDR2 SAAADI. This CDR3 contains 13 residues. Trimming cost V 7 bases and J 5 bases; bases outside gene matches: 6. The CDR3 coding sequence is TGCGCCAGCATGGAGACAGGGTTAGATACGCAGTATTTT. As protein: CASMETGLDTQYF.

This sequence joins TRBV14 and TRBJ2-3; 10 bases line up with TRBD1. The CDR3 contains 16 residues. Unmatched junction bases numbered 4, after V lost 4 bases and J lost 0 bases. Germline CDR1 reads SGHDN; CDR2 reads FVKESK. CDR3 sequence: CASSLGTGASTDTQYF. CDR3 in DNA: TGTGCCAGCAGCCTAGGGACAGGGGCTAGCACAGATACGCAGTATTTT.

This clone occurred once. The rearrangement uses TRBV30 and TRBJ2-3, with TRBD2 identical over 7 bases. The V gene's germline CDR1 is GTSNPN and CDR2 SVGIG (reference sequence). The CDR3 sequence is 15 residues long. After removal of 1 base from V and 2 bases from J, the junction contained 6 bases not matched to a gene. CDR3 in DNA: TGTGCCTGGAGTGGTGGGGCGGGGGTCACAGATACGCAGTATTTT. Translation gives CAWSGGAGVTDTQYF.

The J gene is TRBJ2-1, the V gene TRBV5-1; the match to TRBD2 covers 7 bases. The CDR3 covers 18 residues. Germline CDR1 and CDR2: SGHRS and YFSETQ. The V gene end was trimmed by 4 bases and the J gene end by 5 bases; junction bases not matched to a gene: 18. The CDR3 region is CASSRPRASGGNNNEQFF. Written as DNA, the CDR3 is TGCGCCAGCAGCCGCCCTAGGGCTAGCGGCGGGAATAACAATGAGCAGTTCTTC.

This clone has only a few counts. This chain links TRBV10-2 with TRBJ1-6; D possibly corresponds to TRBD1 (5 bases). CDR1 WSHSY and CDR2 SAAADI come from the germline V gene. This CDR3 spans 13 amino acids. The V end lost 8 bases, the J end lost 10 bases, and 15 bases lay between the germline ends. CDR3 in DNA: TGCGCCAGCCTAGGGGAGACGACCTCACCCCTCCACTTT. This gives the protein CASLGETTSPLHF.

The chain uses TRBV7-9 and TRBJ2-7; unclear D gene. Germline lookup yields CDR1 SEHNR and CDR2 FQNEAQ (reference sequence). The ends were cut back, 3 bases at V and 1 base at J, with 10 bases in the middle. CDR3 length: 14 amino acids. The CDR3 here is CASSLDGYSYEQYF. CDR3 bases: TGTGCCAGCAGCTTGGACGGCTATTCCTACGAGCAGTACTTC.

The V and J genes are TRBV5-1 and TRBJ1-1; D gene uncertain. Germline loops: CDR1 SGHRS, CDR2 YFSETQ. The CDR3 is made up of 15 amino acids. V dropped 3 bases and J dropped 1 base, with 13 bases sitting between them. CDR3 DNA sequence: TGCGCCAGCAGCTGGCACCGGGGAGAGAACACTGAAGCTTTCTTT. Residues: CASSWHRGENTEAFF. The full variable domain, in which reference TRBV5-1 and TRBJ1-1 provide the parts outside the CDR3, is KAGVTQTPRYLIKTRGQQVTLSCSPISGHRSVSWYQQTPGQGLQFLFEYFSETQRNKGNFPGRFSGRQFSNSRSEMNVSTLELGDSALYLCASSWHRGENTEAFFGQGTRLTVV.

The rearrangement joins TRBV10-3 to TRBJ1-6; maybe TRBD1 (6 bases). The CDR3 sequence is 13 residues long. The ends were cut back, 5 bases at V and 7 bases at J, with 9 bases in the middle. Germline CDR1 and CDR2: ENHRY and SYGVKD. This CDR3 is CAISYRENSPLHF. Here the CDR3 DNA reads TGTGCCATCAGTTACAGGGAAAATTCACCCCTCCACTTT.